The 9 T cell receptor beta chains given below trace back to one sample, sequenced in a study of blood T cell repertoires in COVID-19. Sequenced by immunoSEQ multiplex PCR; TCRdb stores in-frame clones only, minus some. The sample shows 130,000 to 150,000 clones, about nine tenths of them seen only once. Sequencing used peripheral blood. Every receptor here comes from a man in his fifties or sixties with active or convalescent COVID-19.

The chain has TRBV19 and TRBJ2-2, with TRBD1 as a possible D gene (5 bases). Germline CDR1 is LNHDA and CDR2 is SQIVND (reference sequence). This CDR3 spans 15 amino acids. Trimming removed 5 bases at V and 8 bases at J, with 18 bases between. CDR3 sequence reads: CASSARTLGAGELFF. Here the CDR3 DNA reads TGTGCCAGTAGTGCTCGGACCCTAGGGGCGGGGGAGCTGTTTTTT.

The rearrangement uses TRBV19 and TRBJ1-6; D is undetermined. Germline V lookup: CDR1 LNHDA, CDR2 SQIVND (reference sequence). The CDR3 length is 12 residues. Trimming left V 8 bases short and J 10 bases short, with 12 bases between. In DNA, the CDR3 is TGTGCCAGTCAAAATCTGCGGTCACCCCTCCACTTT. Translating it yields CASQNLRSPLHF. Using reference TRBV19 and TRBJ1-6 for the parts outside the CDR3, the full variable domain is DGGITQSPKYLFRKEGQNVTLSCEQNLNHDAMYWYRQDPGQGLRLIYYSQIVNDFQKGDIAEGYSVSREKKESFPLTVTSAQKNPTAFYLCASQNLRSPLHFGNGTRLTVT.

This clone turned up a few times. The chain recombines TRBV7-9 with TRBJ2-5; the D gene is possibly TRBD2 (6 bases). The V gene's germline CDR1 is SEHNR and CDR2 FQNEAQ (reference sequence). The CDR3 has 14 residues. The V end lost 4 bases, the J end lost 2 bases, and 11 bases lay between the germline ends. CDR3 in amino acids: CASSSGTQQETQYF. The CDR3 coding sequence is TGTGCCAGCAGCTCCGGGACTCAACAAGAGACCCAGTACTTC. Full variable domain (rest looked up from reference TRBV7-9 and TRBJ2-5): DTGVSQNPRHKITKRGQNVTFRCDPISEHNRLYWYRQTLGQGPEFLTYFQNEAQLEKSRLLSDRFSAERPKGSFSTLEIQRTEQGDSAMYLCASSSGTQQETQYFGPGTRLLVL.

V and J are TRBV7-2 and TRBJ1-1; 10 nucleotides line up with TRBD1. CDR1 is SGHTA, CDR2 FQGNSA, per germline. Trimming cost V 4 bases and J 2 bases; bases outside gene matches: 4. The CDR3 is 15 residues long. The CDR3 sequence: CASSSDRGRNTEAFF. CDR3 coding DNA: TGTGCCAGCAGCTCCGACAGGGGGCGAAACACTGAAGCTTTCTTT.

In nucleotides, the CDR3 is TGTGCCAGCAGTACTCTCGTCTATGGCTACACCTTC. Translation gives CASSTLVYGYTF. The chain employs TRBV6-6 and TRBJ1-2, with no clear D. Germline CDR1 is MNHNY and CDR2 is SVGAGI (reference sequence). Trimming removed 5 bases from V and 4 bases from J, with 8 bases in between. The CDR3 runs 12 residues.

The chain links TRBV23-1 to TRBJ2-1; D is uncertain. TRBV23-1 is an ORF for which the function is uncertain. Trimming pared 7 bases from V and 0 bases from J, leaving 13 bases between. CDR3 length: 15 amino acids. CDR3 coding DNA: TGCGCCAGCACCCCATTTGAGAGCTCCTACAATGAGCAGTTCTTC. It translates to CASTPFESSYNEQFF.

This clone came up a few times. The rearrangement joins TRBV19 to TRBJ2-7; D is possibly TRBD2 (5 bases). Germline loops: CDR1 LNHDA, CDR2 SQIVND (reference sequence). There are 13 residues in the CDR3. V lost 3 bases to trimming and J lost 5 bases, with 11 bases between them. The CDR3 protein is CASSIGRGHEQYF. For the CDR3, the DNA is TGTGCCAGTAGTATCGGCCGGGGTCACGAGCAGTACTTC. Filled out from reference TRBV19 and TRBJ2-7, the complete variable domain reads DGGITQSPKYLFRKEGQNVTLSCEQNLNHDAMYWYRQDPGQGLRLIYYSQIVNDFQKGDIAEGYSVSREKKESFPLTVTSAQKNPTAFYLCASSIGRGHEQYFGPGTRLTVT.

The gene calls are TRBV25-1 and TRBJ2-2, with 8 bases matching TRBD1. Germline V CDR1 and CDR2: MGHDK, SYGVNS. The ends lost 4 bases at V and 3 bases at J; junction bases unmatched: 7. The CDR3 extends over 16 amino acids. CDR3 nucleotide sequence: TGTGCCAGCAGTGGAGAGACAGGGGAGGACACCGGGGAGCTGTTTTTT. Translated, it gives CASSGETGEDTGELFF.

This CDR3 is CASSLVGTGVRDEKLFF. DNA for the CDR3: TGTGCCAGCAGCTTAGTCGGCACAGGGGTGAGAGATGAAAAACTGTTTTTT. The chain has TRBV7-2 and TRBJ1-4; 7 bases fit TRBD1. V was pared by 1 base and J by 6 bases, with 11 bases of the junction left unmatched. CDR1 is SGHTA, CDR2 FQGNSA, per germline. The CDR3 totals 17 residues.